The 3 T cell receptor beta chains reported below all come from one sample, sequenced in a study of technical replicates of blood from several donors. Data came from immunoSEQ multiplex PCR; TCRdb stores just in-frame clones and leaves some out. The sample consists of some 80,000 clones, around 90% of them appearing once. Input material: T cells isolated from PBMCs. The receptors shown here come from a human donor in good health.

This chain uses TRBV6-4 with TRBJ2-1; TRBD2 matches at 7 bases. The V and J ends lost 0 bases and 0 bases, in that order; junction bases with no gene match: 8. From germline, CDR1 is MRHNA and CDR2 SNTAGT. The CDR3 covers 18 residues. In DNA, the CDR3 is TGTGCCAGCAGTGACTCTATTCGGGAGGCGAGCTCCTACAATGAGCAGTTCTTC. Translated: CASSDSIREASSYNEQFF.

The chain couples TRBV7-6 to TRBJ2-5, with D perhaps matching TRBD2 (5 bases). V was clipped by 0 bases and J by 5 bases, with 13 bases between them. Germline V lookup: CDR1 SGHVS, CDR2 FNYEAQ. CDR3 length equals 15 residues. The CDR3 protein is CASSLAVAGSETQYF. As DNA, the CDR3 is TGTGCCAGCAGCTTAGCGGTTGCGGGCTCGGAGACCCAGTACTTC.

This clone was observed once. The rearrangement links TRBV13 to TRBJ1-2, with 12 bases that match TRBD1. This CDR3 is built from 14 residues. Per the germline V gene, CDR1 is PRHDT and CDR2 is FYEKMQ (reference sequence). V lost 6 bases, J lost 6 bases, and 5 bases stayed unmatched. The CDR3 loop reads CASRKGTGGHGYTF. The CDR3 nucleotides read TGTGCCAGCAGAAAAGGGACAGGGGGCCATGGCTACACCTTC. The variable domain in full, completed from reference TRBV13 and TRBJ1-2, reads AAGVIQSPRHLIKEKRETATLKCYPIPRHDTVYWYQQGPGQDPQFLISFYEKMQSDKGSIPDRFSAQQFSDYHSELNMSSLELGDSALYFCASRKGTGGHGYTFGSGTRLTVV.